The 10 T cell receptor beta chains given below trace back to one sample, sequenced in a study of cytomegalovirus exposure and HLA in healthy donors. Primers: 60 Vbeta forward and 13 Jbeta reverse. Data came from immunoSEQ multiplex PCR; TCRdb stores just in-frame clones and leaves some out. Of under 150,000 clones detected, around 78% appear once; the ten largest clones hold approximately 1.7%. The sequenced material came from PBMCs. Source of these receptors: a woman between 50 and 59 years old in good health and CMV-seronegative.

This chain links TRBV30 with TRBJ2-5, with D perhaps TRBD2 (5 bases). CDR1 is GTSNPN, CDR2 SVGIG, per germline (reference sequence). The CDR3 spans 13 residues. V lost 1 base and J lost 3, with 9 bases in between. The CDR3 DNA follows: TGTGCCTGGAGTGGGACGGGAAAAGAGACCCAGTACTTC. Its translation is CAWSGTGKETQYF.

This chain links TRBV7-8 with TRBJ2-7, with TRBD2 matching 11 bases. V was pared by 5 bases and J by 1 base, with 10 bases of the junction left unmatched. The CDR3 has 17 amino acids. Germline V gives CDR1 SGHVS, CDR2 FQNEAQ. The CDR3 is CASSLGTGTSGSYEQYF. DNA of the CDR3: TGTGCCAGCAGCCTCGGGACCGGGACTAGCGGATCCTACGAGCAGTACTTC.

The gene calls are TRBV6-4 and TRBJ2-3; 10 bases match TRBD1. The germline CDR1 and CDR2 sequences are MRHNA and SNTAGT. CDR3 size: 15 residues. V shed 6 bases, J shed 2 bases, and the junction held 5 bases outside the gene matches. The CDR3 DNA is TGTGCCAGCAGCAAAGGACAGGGGGACACAGATACGCAGTATTTT. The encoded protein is CASSKGQGDTDTQYF.

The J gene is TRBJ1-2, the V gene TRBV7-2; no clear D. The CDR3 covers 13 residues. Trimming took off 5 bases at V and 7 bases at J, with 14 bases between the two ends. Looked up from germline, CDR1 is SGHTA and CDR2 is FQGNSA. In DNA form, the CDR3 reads TGTGCCAGCAGCGAACAGACGGAGGCTGGCTACACCTTC. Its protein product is CASSEQTEAGYTF.

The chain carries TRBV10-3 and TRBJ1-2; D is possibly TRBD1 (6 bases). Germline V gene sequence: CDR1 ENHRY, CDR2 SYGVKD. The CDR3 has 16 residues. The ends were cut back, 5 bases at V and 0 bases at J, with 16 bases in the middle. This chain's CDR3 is CAISPIQGTPNYGYTF. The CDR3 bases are TGTGCCATCAGTCCCATCCAGGGGACCCCTAACTATGGCTACACCTTC.

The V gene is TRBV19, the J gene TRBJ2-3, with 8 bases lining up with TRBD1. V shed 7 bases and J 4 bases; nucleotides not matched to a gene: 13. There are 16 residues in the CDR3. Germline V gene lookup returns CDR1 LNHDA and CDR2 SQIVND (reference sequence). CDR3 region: CASTGVTGEPPDTQYF. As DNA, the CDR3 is TGTGCCAGTACTGGGGTGACAGGGGAGCCTCCAGATACGCAGTATTTT.

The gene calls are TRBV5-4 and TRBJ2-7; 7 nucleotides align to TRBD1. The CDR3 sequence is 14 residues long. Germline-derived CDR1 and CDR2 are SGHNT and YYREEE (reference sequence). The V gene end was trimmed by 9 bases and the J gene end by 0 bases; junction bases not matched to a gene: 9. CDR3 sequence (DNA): TGTGCCAATTCGAGGGGGCCGACCTCCTACGAGCAGTACGTC. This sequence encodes CANSRGPTSYEQYV.

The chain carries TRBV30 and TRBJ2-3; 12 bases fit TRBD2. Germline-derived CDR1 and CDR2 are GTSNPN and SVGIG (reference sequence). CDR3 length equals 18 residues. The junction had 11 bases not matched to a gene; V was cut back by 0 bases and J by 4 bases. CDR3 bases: TGTGCCTGGAGTGTAGGCGTTCTAGCGGGAGGGTCGTCAGATACGCAGTATTTT. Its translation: CAWSVGVLAGGSSDTQYF.

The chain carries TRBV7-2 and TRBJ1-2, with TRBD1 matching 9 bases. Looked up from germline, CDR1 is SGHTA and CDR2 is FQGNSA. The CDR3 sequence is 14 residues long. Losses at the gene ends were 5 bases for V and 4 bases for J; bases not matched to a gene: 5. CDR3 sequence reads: CASSAQTGGYGYTF. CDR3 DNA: TGTGCCAGCAGCGCCCAGACAGGGGGCTATGGCTACACCTTC.

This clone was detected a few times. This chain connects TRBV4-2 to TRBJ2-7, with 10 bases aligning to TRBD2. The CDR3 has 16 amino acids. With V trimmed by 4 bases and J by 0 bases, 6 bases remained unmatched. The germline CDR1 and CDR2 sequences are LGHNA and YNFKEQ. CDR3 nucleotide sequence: TGTGCCAGCAGCCTCGGGGCTAGCGGGAGCTCCTACGAGCAGTACTTC. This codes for CASSLGASGSSYEQYF.